Following are 17 T cell receptor beta chains from one sample sequenced in a study of blood T cell repertoires in COVID-19. Repertoires were generated with immunoSEQ multiplex PCR, while TCRdb's copy carries only in-frame clones and drops some. This table holds about 430,000 clones, approximately 88% found once. Sequenced: PBMCs or T cells enriched from blood (not recorded which). The receptors derive from a woman in her thirties with acute COVID-19.

The rearrangement uses TRBV11-3 and TRBJ2-7; 8 bases align to TRBD1. CDR1 is SGHNT and CDR2 is YENEEA in the germline V gene. The CDR3 has 13 amino acids. The V gene end was trimmed by 5 bases and the J gene end by 6 bases; junction bases not matched to a gene: 6. The CDR3 DNA follows: TGTGCCAGCAGCGAGGACAGGGCGGGCGAGCAGTACTTC. Translation gives CASSEDRAGEQYF.

This clone was counted only a few times. This chain's CDR3 is CASTSSGLLPEAFF. The CDR3 DNA sequence: TGTGCCAGCACCTCATCCGGACTTCTTCCTGAAGCTTTCTTT. The chain links TRBV6-5 to TRBJ1-1; D unclear. This CDR3 has 14 residues. Trimming removed 7 bases at V and 6 bases at J, with 18 bases between. Germline V gene data show CDR1 as MNHEY and CDR2 as SVGAGI.

The chain uses TRBV7-9 and TRBJ1-1; D is possibly TRBD1 (5 bases). The CDR3 is 14 amino acids. The V end was cut by 7 bases, the J end by 8 bases, with 20 bases between. From germline, CDR1 is SEHNR and CDR2 FQNEAQ (reference sequence). Here the CDR3 reads CASNSGALLTEAFF. The CDR3 DNA reads as TGTGCCAGCAATTCTGGGGCCCTCCTCACGGAAGCTTTCTTT.

This sequence joins TRBV4-2 and TRBJ2-2; weak D call: TRBD2 (5 bases). Per the germline V gene, CDR1 is LGHNA and CDR2 is YNFKEQ. CDR3 length: 16 residues. Trimming took off 0 bases at V and 2 bases at J, with 10 bases between the two ends. The CDR3 DNA is TGTGCCAGCAGCCAAGATGGGCTAGCTAACACCGGGGAGCTGTTTTTT. This codes for CASSQDGLANTGELFF.

This clone appeared a few times. The rearrangement links TRBV20-1 to TRBJ1-6; D is unclear. Germline V CDR1 and CDR2: DFQATT, SNEGSKA (reference sequence). The CDR3 loop spans 14 amino acids. V was cut by 3 bases and J by 5 bases, with 11 bases left in between. The chain's CDR3 is CSASLGRNNSPLHF. The CDR3 DNA reads as TGCAGTGCTAGTTTGGGCAGGAATAATTCACCCCTCCACTTT.

The chain has TRBV13 and TRBJ2-7; 9 bases align to TRBD1. The length of the CDR3 is 17 residues. Trimming took 0 bases from V and 3 from J; bases not matched to a gene: 9. The germline gives CDR1 PRHDT, CDR2 FYEKMQ (reference sequence). This CDR3 reads CASSLGRGTGIYYEQYF. The CDR3 DNA follows: TGTGCCAGCAGCTTAGGCAGGGGGACAGGGATATACTACGAGCAGTACTTC.

The gene calls are TRBV12-5 and TRBJ1-2, with 7 positions matching TRBD1. Germline V gives CDR1 LGHNT, CDR2 FRNRAP. The CDR3 spans 14 residues. V gave up 5 bases and J gave up 4 bases; unmatched junction bases: 7. CDR3 DNA: TGTGCTAGTGGTGCCTACAGGGGCCCCTATGGCTACACCTTC. This encodes CASGAYRGPYGYTF.

The rearrangement joins TRBV12-3 or TRBV12-4 to TRBJ1-6; D ambiguous. The CDR3 loop spans 12 amino acids. Trimming removed 2 bases at V and 8 bases at J, with 4 bases between. Here the CDR3 reads CASSLRDSPLHF. CDR3 nucleotide sequence: TGTGCCAGCAGTTTACGGGATTCACCCCTCCACTTT.

The chain is built from TRBV10-2 and TRBJ2-7, with 9 bases identical to TRBD1. The germline V gene has CDR1 WSHSY and CDR2 SAAADI. Trimming at V came to 10 bases and at J to 7 bases, leaving 11 bases not matched to a gene. This CDR3 has 13 amino acids. CDR3: CATNTGQGWEQYF. The CDR3 DNA follows: TGCGCCACCAATACCGGACAGGGGTGGGAGCAGTACTTC.

This chain uses TRBV18 with TRBJ1-4; TRBD1 agrees at 9 bases. The ends lost 6 bases at V and 7 bases at J; junction bases unmatched: 9. Germline values: CDR1 KGHSH, CDR2 LQKENI. This CDR3 has 15 residues. CDR3 bases: TGTGCCAGCTCCCCCGGACAGGGGCTGATTGAAAAACTGTTTTTT. It codes for CASSPGQGLIEKLFF.

The chain recombines TRBV4-3 with TRBJ2-7; a possible D gene is TRBD2 (5 bases). Germline loops: CDR1 LGHNA, CDR2 YSLEER. The V end was cut by 0 bases, the J end by 7 bases, with 19 bases between. The CDR3 runs to 16 residues. CDR3 amino acids: CASSQDERSKGREQYF. CDR3 DNA sequence: TGCGCCAGCAGCCAAGATGAGCGGTCAAAAGGGCGAGAGCAGTACTTC.

This chain connects TRBV3-1 (or the pseudogene TRBV3-2) to TRBJ1-6; 7 nucleotides agree with TRBD1. This CDR3 is built from 15 residues. The J segment lost 7 bases and the V segment lost 2 bases, leaving 5 bases of the junction unmatched. Germline CDR1 LGHDT, CDR2 YNNKEL (reference sequence). CDR3 coding DNA: TGTGCCAGCAGCCAATTTAACAGGGGAAATTCACCCCTCCACTTT. Translating it yields CASSQFNRGNSPLHF.

The rearrangement joins TRBV7-9 to TRBJ1-3; no clear D. This CDR3 has 14 amino acids. V was pared by 10 bases and J by 3 bases, with 16 bases between. Germline lookup yields CDR1 SEHNR and CDR2 FQNEAQ (reference sequence). DNA for the CDR3: TGTGCCACCAAGGGATCGGGGTTTGGAAACACCATATATTTT. Its protein product is CATKGSGFGNTIYF.

The chain carries TRBV25-1 and TRBJ1-2, with D uncertain. Germline values: CDR1 MGHDK, CDR2 SYGVNS. The CDR3 extends over 13 amino acids. Trimming pared 0 bases from V and 7 bases from J, leaving 9 bases between. Here the CDR3 reads CASSEYNSPGYTF. The CDR3 coding sequence is TGTGCCAGCAGTGAATATAACAGTCCTGGCTACACCTTC.

The gene calls are TRBV24-1 and TRBJ1-1, with D perhaps matching TRBD1 (5 bases). The germline V gene encodes CDR1 KGHDR and CDR2 SFDVKD. V was shortened by 4 bases and J by 4 bases, with 15 bases between the two germline ends. The CDR3 runs 15 residues. Here the CDR3 reads CATSDPGTSGTEAFF. CDR3 DNA: TGTGCCACCAGTGACCCCGGGACTTCGGGCACTGAAGCTTTCTTT.

This clone was detected once. The V and J genes are TRBV5-1 and TRBJ1-1; 8 positions match TRBD1. With 0 bases clipped from V and 0 bases from J, the junction kept 7 bases outside the gene matches. CDR3 length equals 17 residues. Per germline, CDR1 SGHRS and CDR2 YFSETQ. CDR3 DNA: TGCGCCAGCAGCTTGGGGGGACAGGTGAGAGTGAACACTGAAGCTTTCTTT. Protein: CASSLGGQVRVNTEAFF.

The J gene is TRBJ2-7, the V gene TRBV6-1; 9 bases line up with TRBD1. Germline trimming cut 2 bases from V and 3 bases from J; bases unmatched to any gene: 5. The CDR3 sequence is 15 residues long. Germline V lookup: CDR1 MNHNS, CDR2 SASEGT. CDR3 DNA: TGTGCCAGCAGTGAACGCACAGGGGGCGGCTACGAGCAGTACTTC. Translated, it gives CASSERTGGGYEQYF.